One sample yielded the 27 T cell receptor beta chains listed below, sequenced in a study of Ad26.COV2.S vaccination and SARS-CoV-2 variants. Documented treatment: over 15 received Ad26.COV2.S at low or high dose, single or two shots; about 5 received placebo; per-sample allocation not given. Following the first vaccine or placebo injection, samples were taken on day 63. Repertoires were generated with immunoSEQ multiplex PCR, while TCRdb's copy carries only in-frame clones and drops some. The sample includes some 640,000 clones, 80% to 90% of them seen just once. Sequencing was performed on peripheral blood, taken in a trial of Ad26.COV2.S vaccine versus placebo. Every receptor here comes from a person between 18 and 60 years old who received the Ad26.COV2.S COVID-19 vaccine or a placebo.

Here the CDR3 reads CASSLGLASNEQFF. The DNA for the CDR3 is TGTGCCAGCAGCCTAGGACTAGCGAGCAATGAGCAGTTCTTC. The V call is TRBV3-1 (or the pseudogene TRBV3-2), the J call TRBJ2-1, with TRBD2 identical over 9 bases. Germline CDR1 reads LGHDT; CDR2 reads YNNKEL (reference sequence). The length of the CDR3 is 14 residues. Trimming cost V 4 bases and J 6 bases; bases outside gene matches: 4.

The chain uses TRBV12-1 and TRBJ2-2; TRBD2, the D gene given by the table, was not confirmed from the DNA. TRBV12-1 is a pseudogene segment. The CDR3 extends over 15 amino acids. The CDR3 sequence: CASSLTGARTGELFF. Written as DNA, the CDR3 is TGTGCCAGCAGCTTAACCGGAGCGCGGACCGGGGAGCTGTTTTTT.

The chain employs TRBV6-5 and TRBJ1-5; TRBD1 agrees at 9 bases. The CDR3 runs 15 residues. The trim removed 0 bases at V and 5 bases at J, leaving 2 bases unmatched. CDR1 and CDR2 (germline): MNHEY, SVGAGI. This CDR3 is CASSYSGDRDQPQHF. CDR3 nucleotide sequence: TGTGCCAGCAGTTACTCCGGGGACAGGGATCAGCCCCAGCATTTT.

The CDR3 protein is CASSKERTSGSGPYNEQFF. The CDR3, as DNA: TGTGCCAGCAGCAAAGAAAGGACTAGCGGGAGCGGGCCCTACAATGAGCAGTTCTTC. The genes are TRBV21-1 and TRBJ2-1; whether TRBD2, the table's D call, matches the DNA was not checked. TRBV21-1 is described as a pseudogene. This CDR3 is 19 amino acids long.

The chain uses TRBV7-2 and TRBJ2-2, with no clear D. CDR1 is SGHTA and CDR2 is FQGNSA in the germline V gene. Trimming left V 4 bases short and J 3 bases short, with 3 bases between. This CDR3 region has 12 residues. The CDR3 DNA reads as TGTGCCAGCAGCTATTACACCGGGGAGCTGTTTTTT. Translation: CASSYYTGELFF.

V is TRBV4-2 and J is TRBJ2-7, with 9 bases aligning to TRBD1. This CDR3 spans 16 amino acids. The J segment lost 5 bases and the V segment lost 1 base, leaving 9 bases of the junction unmatched. CDR1 and CDR2 from the germline V gene are LGHNA and YNFKEQ. The CDR3: CASSQGSRTGADEQYF. As DNA, the CDR3 is TGTGCCAGCAGCCAAGGTTCCCGGACAGGGGCTGACGAGCAGTACTTC.

The chain has TRBV7-9 and TRBJ2-7, with 9 bases that match TRBD1. This CDR3 spans 12 amino acids. Germline assignment: CDR1 SEHNR and CDR2 FQNEAQ (reference sequence). The J segment lost 6 bases and the V segment lost 5 bases, leaving 2 bases of the junction unmatched. The CDR3 DNA reads TGTGCCAGCAGCGGACAGGGGATCGAGCAGTACTTC. Protein sequence: CASSGQGIEQYF.

This chain links TRBV6-2 or TRBV6-3 with TRBJ2-1; D may match TRBD1 or TRBD2 (6 bases each). The CDR3 spans 15 residues. Trimming shortened V by 2 bases and J by 2 bases, and 10 bases separated the two germline ends. CDR1 and CDR2 from the germline V gene are MNHEY and SVGEGT. The CDR3 loop reads CASSYDGGPYNEQFF. The DNA of the CDR3 is TGTGCCAGCAGTTACGACGGGGGCCCCTACAATGAGCAGTTCTTC.

The chain employs TRBV5-5 and TRBJ2-2, with 9 nucleotides matching TRBD1. The CDR3 extends over 16 amino acids. CDR1 and CDR2 (germline): SGHKS, YYEKEE (reference sequence). Trimming removed 0 bases from V and 5 bases from J; junction bases left unmatched: 5. CDR3 bases: TGTGCCAGCAGCTTGGCCGCCGACAGGGGGACCGGGGAGCTGTTTTTT. Translation gives CASSLAADRGTGELFF.

The rearrangement joins TRBV29-1 to TRBJ1-1, with 9 positions matching TRBD1. The ends lost 6 bases at V and 2 bases at J; junction bases unmatched: 7. CDR3 length: 14 residues. CDR1 and CDR2 (germline): SQVTM, ANQGSEA. As DNA, the CDR3 is TGCAGCGTCAGCCACAGGGGGCTTAACACTGAAGCTTTCTTT. It translates to CSVSHRGLNTEAFF.

This clone is a singleton in its sample. The DNA of the CDR3 is TGTGCCAGCACCAGGGGATCGGAGACCCAGTACTTC. It encodes CASTRGSETQYF. The V call is TRBV7-2, the J call TRBJ2-5, with D possibly being TRBD1 (6 bases). V was clipped by 7 bases and J by 5 bases, with 11 bases between them. This CDR3 has 12 amino acids. The germline gives CDR1 SGHTA, CDR2 FQGNSA.

J is TRBJ1-3 and V is TRBV29-1; D is perhaps TRBD1 (6 bases). Trimming shortened V by 6 bases and J by 3 bases, and 15 bases separated the two germline ends. Germline V gives CDR1 SQVTM, CDR2 ANQGSEA. The CDR3 is 14 residues long. In nucleotides, the CDR3 is TGCAGCGTCCAAGGGGGGGCTGGTGGAAACACCATATATTTT. Residues: CSVQGGAGGNTIYF.

V is TRBV6-5 and J is TRBJ1-1; D ambiguous. The CDR3 has 15 residues. Trimming removed 6 bases at V and 4 bases at J, with 18 bases between. Germline V gene data show CDR1 as MNHEY and CDR2 as SVGAGI. The CDR3 bases are TGTGCCAGCAGCTCCCATCGTACATGGACCACTGAAGCTTTCTTT. This sequence encodes CASSSHRTWTTEAFF.

The chain joins TRBV14 to TRBJ2-2, with TRBD2 as a possible D gene (6 bases). The germline CDR1 and CDR2 sequences are SGHDN and FVKESK. The V end lost 2 bases, the J end lost 3 bases, and 13 bases lay between the germline ends. This CDR3 contains 16 residues. The CDR3 is CASSQRVAVYTGELFF. CDR3 nucleotides: TGTGCCAGCAGCCAACGGGTAGCGGTCTACACCGGGGAGCTGTTTTTT.

V is TRBV29-1 and J is TRBJ1-1; D remains unclear. This CDR3 has 14 residues. CDR1 SQVTM and CDR2 ANQGSEA come from the germline V gene. The V gene lost 3 bases and the J gene lost 0 bases, with 11 bases spanning the gap. In nucleotides, the CDR3 is TGCAGCGTTGATGGTCCGGGGTTGAACACTGAAGCTTTCTTT. Its protein is CSVDGPGLNTEAFF. Together with reference TRBV29-1 and TRBJ1-1, the CDR3 gives the full variable domain: SAVISQKPSRDICQRGTSLTIQCQVDSQVTMMFWYRQQPGQSLTLIATANQGSEATYESGFVIDKFPISRPNLTFSTLTVSNMSPEDSSIYLCSVDGPGLNTEAFFGQGTRLTVV.

This chain's CDR3 is CSVDRAGNSTDTQYF. CDR3 nucleotide sequence: TGCAGCGTTGATCGGGCAGGGAATAGCACAGATACGCAGTATTTT. J is TRBJ2-3 and V is TRBV29-1; TRBD1 might be the D (5 bases). The germline gives CDR1 SQVTM, CDR2 ANQGSEA. This CDR3 comprises 15 residues. Between the trimmed V and J ends, which lost 3 bases and 0 bases, there was a span of 13 bases.

The V and J genes are TRBV30 and TRBJ2-2, with 8 bases fitting TRBD2. Germline values: CDR1 GTSNPN, CDR2 SVGIG (reference sequence). The junction had 10 bases not matched to a gene; V was cut back by 2 bases and J by 5 bases. The CDR3 length is 16 residues. The CDR3 spells CAWSSTGGLRTGELFF. CDR3 bases: TGTGCCTGGAGTTCAACGGGGGGGCTGAGGACCGGGGAGCTGTTTTTT.

The chain carries TRBV7-8 and TRBJ1-1, with D possibly TRBD1 on 5 matching bases. The germline V gene encodes CDR1 SGHVS and CDR2 FQNEAQ. The V end lost 6 bases, the J end lost 3 bases, and 11 bases lay between the germline ends. There are 13 residues in the CDR3. The CDR3 here is CASSQGTDTEAFF. The CDR3 DNA reads as TGTGCCAGCAGTCAGGGTACGGACACTGAAGCTTTCTTT.

The J gene is TRBJ2-7, the V gene TRBV18; D tentatively reads TRBD1 or TRBD2 (5 bases each). The V and J ends lost 5 bases and 7 bases respectively, with 18 bases between them. CDR3 size: 14 residues. CDR1 and CDR2 from the germline V gene are KGHSH and LQKENI. The CDR3 loop reads CASSSRDGPVEQYF. As DNA, the CDR3 is TGTGCCAGCTCATCCCGGGACGGACCTGTTGAGCAGTACTTC.

The genes are TRBV2 and TRBJ2-1; TRBD1 aligns across 9 bases. J lost 7 bases, V lost 4 bases, and 11 bases had no gene match. The CDR3 loop spans 16 amino acids. Per germline, CDR1 SNHLY and CDR2 FYNNEI. The CDR3 DNA is TGTGCCAGCAGTGTCGGGACAGGGCTAGGTAGTAATGAGCAGTTCTTC. The encoded protein is CASSVGTGLGSNEQFF.

J is TRBJ2-7 and V is TRBV6-4; TRBD1 matches at 7 bases. The CDR3 loop spans 16 amino acids. The trim removed 5 bases at V and 5 bases at J, leaving 15 bases unmatched. Germline V gene sequence: CDR1 MRHNA, CDR2 SNTAGT. The CDR3 nucleotides are TGTGCCAGCAGTTTTCAAGCCGGGACAGCAAGGAACGAGCAGTACTTC. As protein: CASSFQAGTARNEQYF.

The rearrangement uses TRBV4-1 and TRBJ2-2; 9 bases line up with TRBD1. Trimming took 8 bases from V and 3 from J; bases not matched to a gene: 7. Germline-derived CDR1 and CDR2 are MGHRA and YSYEKL. The CDR3 sequence is 15 residues long. CDR3 amino acids: CASAQGQGYTGELFF. CDR3 bases: TGCGCCAGCGCGCAGGGACAGGGCTACACCGGGGAGCTGTTTTTT.

The chain employs TRBV19 and TRBJ1-1, with D perhaps matching TRBD1 (5 bases). The CDR3 has 18 residues. V lost 4 bases, J lost 0 bases, and 21 bases lay in between. The germline gives CDR1 LNHDA, CDR2 SQIVND (reference sequence). The CDR3 sequence is CASSTPWGRGAMNTEAFF. The DNA for the CDR3 is TGTGCCAGTAGTACCCCCTGGGGGAGGGGAGCTATGAACACTGAAGCTTTCTTT. Filled out from reference TRBV19 and TRBJ1-1, the complete variable domain reads DGGITQSPKYLFRKEGQNVTLSCEQNLNHDAMYWYRQDPGQGLRLIYYSQIVNDFQKGDIAEGYSVSREKKESFPLTVTSAQKNPTAFYLCASSTPWGRGAMNTEAFFGQGTRLTVV.

In DNA form, the CDR3 reads TGCGCCAGCAGGTCATATCATGGCTACACCTTC. Protein product: CASRSYHGYTF. The chain has TRBV10-1 and TRBJ1-2; D uncertain. The CDR3 is 11 amino acids. Germline loops: CDR1 WNHNN, CDR2 SYGVQD (reference sequence). Trimming shortened V by 6 bases and J by 6 bases, and 8 bases separated the two germline ends.

Here the CDR3 DNA reads TGTGCCAGCAGTGAAGGAAGGTTTGCCTACGAGCAGTACTTC. Translation: CASSEGRFAYEQYF. The chain couples TRBV6-1 to TRBJ2-7; D is ambiguous. V lost 1 base, J lost 2 bases, and 9 bases lay in between. Germline values: CDR1 MNHNS, CDR2 SASEGT. The CDR3 length is 14 residues.

The rearrangement links TRBV6-5 to TRBJ2-1, with no clear D. The CDR3 is made up of 13 amino acids. Germline V gene lookup returns CDR1 MNHEY and CDR2 SVGAGI. V lost 7 bases and J 7 bases, leaving 14 bases between the germline ends. CDR3 sequence reads: CASMQSGINEQFF. In DNA form, the CDR3 reads TGTGCCAGCATGCAAAGTGGGATAAATGAGCAGTTCTTC.

CDR3 in DNA: TGTGCCACCGCCCGAGAAATAAAAGAGACCCAGTACTTC. Protein sequence: CATAREIKETQYF. The chain has TRBV2 and TRBJ2-5; no reliable D call. This CDR3 region has 13 residues. Germline CDR1 SNHLY, CDR2 FYNNEI. Deletions cut 10 bases from V and 3 bases from J, with 15 bases between.